This is a list of T cell receptor beta chains from one sample in a study of spatial heterogeneity in lung cancer. A single record per CDR3 protein comes from TCRdb applying MiXCR to the 5' RACE reads. Here the sample spans approximately 10,000 distinct CDR3 sequences, about 18% being singletons. The sequences come from PBMCs, collected at surgery. The receptors come from a male donor with early-stage non-small cell lung cancer. The CDR3 runs from the conserved cysteine through the conserved F or W. The D gene is left open where the match is weak. Expanded clones get a size class; other rows say once, few or many, or leave the size out.

v_gene	abundance	d_gene	len	j_gene	CDR3aa	CDR3nt
TRBV6-2/TRBV6-3	few	NA	13	TRBJ2-5	CASRRDSQETQYF	TGTGCCAGCAGAAGGGACTCCCAAGAGACCCAGTACTTC
TRBV12-3/TRBV12-4	many	TRBD1	14	TRBJ2-1	CASSLTQGQVEQFF	TGTGCCAGCAGTTTAACTCAGGGACAGGTTGAGCAGTTCTTC
TRBV29-1	many	NA	14	TRBJ1-2	CSVEDRGKNYGYTF	TGCAGCGTTGAAGACAGGGGAAAAAACTATGGCTACACCTTC
TRBV20-1	many	NA	15	TRBJ1-6	CSARGVSANNSPLHF	TGCAGTGCTCGAGGGGTTTCGGCGAATAATTCACCCCTCCACTTT
TRBV7-3	few	NA	15	TRBJ2-2	CASSLNVLGSGELFF	TGTGCCAGCAGCTTAAACGTATTGGGGTCCGGGGAGCTGTTTTTT
TRBV20-1	many	NA	15	TRBJ2-5	CSARTVTSLPETQYF	TGCAGTGCTAGAACCGTTACTAGCCTCCCAGAGACCCAGTACTTC
TRBV6-2/TRBV6-3	NA	TRBD2	19	TRBJ2-6	CASRTLRSSGSVGANVLTF	TGTGCCAGCAGGACCTTACGCTCTAGCGGGAGTGTTGGGGCCAACGTCCTGACTTTC
TRBV20-1	few	NA	14	TRBJ2-3	CSAPSGSKGDTQYF	TGCAGTGCACCGAGCGGGTCGAAGGGGGATACGCAGTATTTT
TRBV29-1	many	NA	14	TRBJ2-2	CSVSPSTNTGELFF	TGCAGCGTCTCCCCCTCGACGAACACCGGGGAGCTGTTTTTT
TRBV5-1	many	NA	14	TRBJ2-2	CASSLWENTGELFF	TGCGCCAGCAGCTTATGGGAGAACACCGGGGAGCTGTTTTTT
TRBV10-3	many	TRBD2	13	TRBJ2-3	CAISSGETDTQYF	TGTGCCATCAGTAGCGGGGAGACAGATACGCAGTATTTT
TRBV19	NA	NA	17	TRBJ2-3	CASSIDHGGISTDTQYF	TGTGCCAGTAGTATAGATCACGGCGGGATCAGCACAGATACGCAGTATTTT
TRBV20-1	NA	TRBD2	14	TRBJ2-1	CSARPGLVRDEQFF	TGCAGTGCTAGGCCGGGACTAGTAAGGGATGAGCAGTTCTTC
TRBV6-5	many	NA	19	TRBJ2-7	CASSRTAPTTTGSSYEQYF	TGTGCCAGCAGCCGAACGGCCCCTACCACCACGGGAAGCTCCTACGAGCAGTACTTC
TRBV12-3/TRBV12-4	NA	TRBD2	14	TRBJ2-1	CASSSTSSYNEQFF	TGTGCCAGCAGCTCGACTAGCAGCTACAATGAGCAGTTCTTC
TRBV27	many	NA	11	TRBJ2-7	CASRGVYEQYF	TGTGCCAGCAGGGGAGTCTACGAGCAGTACTTC
TRBV9	many	TRBD2	16	TRBJ2-1	CASSSFGSGRGNEQFF	TGTGCCAGCAGCTCCTTTGGTAGCGGGAGGGGGAATGAGCAGTTCTTC
TRBV14	NA	NA	18	TRBJ1-5	CASSQWGYVRGSNQPQHF	TGCGCCAGCAGCCAATGGGGCTACGTGAGGGGGAGCAATCAGCCCCAGCATTTT
TRBV5-6	NA	NA	14	TRBJ2-5	CASSLAGVGETQYF	TGTGCCAGCAGCTTGGCGGGAGTCGGGGAGACCCAGTACTTC
TRBV6-5	few	TRBD2	16	TRBJ2-7	CASSGRLAGFWYEQYF	TGTGCCAGCAGTGGCCGGCTAGCGGGATTCTGGTACGAGCAGTACTTC
TRBV6-6	few	NA	16	TRBJ2-5	CASSHGRGALQETQYF	TGTGCCAGCAGTCACGGGCGTGGGGCACTACAAGAGACCCAGTACTTC
TRBV7-6	NA	TRBD1	16	TRBJ2-2	CASSNHRDSRTGELFF	TGTGCCAGCAGCAATCACCGGGACAGCCGAACCGGGGAGCTGTTTTTT
TRBV9	NA	TRBD1	20	TRBJ2-6	CASSVGLQGSGVSGPNVLTF	TGTGCCAGCAGCGTAGGATTACAGGGGAGTGGGGTTTCTGGGCCCAACGTCCTGACTTTC